The T cell receptor beta chain described here comes from a study of blood T cell repertoires in COVID-19. Study as a whole: Acute and convalescent COVID-19 samples came from the United States, Italy and Spain. T cells, B-cell-depleted T cells, or PBMCs provided the cDNA or gDNA that served as material.

Study processing details: The assay estimated nucleated cells by amplifying reference gene primers. The assay was immunoSEQ multiplex PCR, and TCRdb's table has in-frame clones only and misses some. The V and J calls and clone size come from that table; D and trimming were worked out from the DNA. The top ten hold 6.9% of the sample, which has 190,000 or so clones, roughly four fifths seen once. CDR1 SNHLY and CDR2 FYNNEI come from the germline V gene. The CDR3 spans 15 residues. With 5 bases removed from V and 0 bases from J, the gap between germline ends came to 13 bases. The chain joins TRBV2 to TRBJ1-2; the D gene is possibly TRBD1 (5 bases). The clonotype comes from a human donor with acute or convalescent COVID-19. The donor label of this sample is uncertain. The sample was peripheral blood. The CDR3 nucleotides are TGTGCCAGCAGTCTTGGACAAGCGACTAACTATGGCTACACCTTC. Its protein is CASSLGQATNYGYTF. Based on the CDR3 plus reference TRBV2 and TRBJ1-2, the full variable domain is EPEVTQTPSHQVTQMGQEVILRCVPISNHLYFYWYRQILGQKVEFLVSFYNNEISEKSEIFDDQFSVERPDGSNFTLKIRSTKLEDSAMYFCASSLGQATNYGYTFGSGTRLTVV.